One sample yielded the 10 T cell receptor beta chains listed below, sequenced in a study of CD8+CD57+ T cells in acquired aplastic anemia. Profiling that covered TCR beta VDJ and CDR3 relied on genomic DNA as its template. TCRdb ran MiXCR on the reads and lists one entry per CDR3 protein. The sample lists hundreds of thousands of distinct CDR3 sequences, about two thirds seen once, with around 4% in the top ten. The material sequenced was sorted CD4+, CD8+, or CD8+CD57+ T cells (not recorded which) from PBMCs. These receptor sequences come from a human donor in good health, serving as a control.

A note on this clonotype: This CDR3 fails to terminate in the conserved phenylalanine or tryptophan, so it likely reflects a read error. The DNA is omitted, as the CDR3 cannot be located on it reliably, and the CDR3 follows TCRdb's listing. The gene calls are TRBV2 and TRBJ1-4. The CDR3 is 14 residues long, counting both termini. Per the germline V gene, CDR1 is SNHLY and CDR2 is FYNNEI. The chain's CDR3 is CASTPRDERTNRIL.

In this sample, this clonotype turned up a few times. This chain connects TRBV10-2 to TRBJ2-7; unclear D gene. The CDR3 loop spans 12 amino acids. Trimming took off 7 bases at V and 2 bases at J, with 9 bases between the two ends. The germline CDR1 and CDR2 sequences are WSHSY and SAAADI. The CDR3 DNA sequence: TGCGCCAGCAATGAAGCCCCCTACGAGCAGTACTTC. Its translation is CASNEAPYEQYF.

The chain has TRBV29-1 and TRBJ1-2, with D perhaps TRBD1 (6 bases). Trimming removed 6 bases from V and 4 bases from J, with 12 bases in between. The CDR3 runs to 12 residues. From germline, CDR1 is SQVTM and CDR2 ANQGSEA. CDR3 DNA: TGCAGCGTAAGGACAGAGGGCTATGGCTACACCTTC. It encodes CSVRTEGYGYTF. Full variable domain (outside the CDR3, taken from reference TRBV29-1 and TRBJ1-2): SAVISQKPSRDICQRGTSLTIQCQVDSQVTMMFWYRQQPGQSLTLIATANQGSEATYESGFVIDKFPISRPNLTFSTLTVSNMSPEDSSIYLCSVRTEGYGYTFGSGTRLTVV.

This clonotype has a count of ten or more. The chain employs TRBV30 and TRBJ2-1; D might be TRBD1 (5 bases). Trimming removed 3 bases at V and 7 bases at J, with 10 bases between. The CDR3 sequence is 12 residues long. CDR1 is GTSNPN, CDR2 SVGIG, per germline (reference sequence). The CDR3 loop reads CAWRDTLNEQFF. In nucleotides, the CDR3 is TGTGCCTGGAGGGACACCCTTAATGAGCAGTTCTTC.

Only one count was recorded for this clonotype. This sequence joins TRBV12-3 or TRBV12-4 and TRBJ1-4; D gene uncertain. Trimming removed 5 bases at V and 5 bases at J, with 12 bases between. The CDR3 has 14 amino acids. DNA for the CDR3: TGTGCCAGCAGTGAGGCAGCACCAAATGAAAAACTGTTTTTT. Amino acid sequence: CASSEAAPNEKLFF.

The rearrangement uses TRBV2 and TRBJ2-7; D perhaps matches TRBD2 (6 bases). Trimming removed 5 bases at V and 13 bases at J, with 21 bases between. The germline V gene has CDR1 SNHLY and CDR2 FYNNEI. This CDR3 has 13 amino acids. The chain's CDR3 is CASSSVSRRGYYF. CDR3 sequence (DNA): TGTGCCAGCAGTTCCGTCAGTAGGCGGGGCTACTACTTC. Filled out from reference TRBV2 and TRBJ2-7, the complete variable domain reads EPEVTQTPSHQVTQMGQEVILRCVPISNHLYFYWYRQILGQKVEFLVSFYNNEISEKSEIFDDQFSVERPDGSNFTLKIRSTKLEDSAMYFCASSSVSRRGYYFGPGTRLTVT.

This clonotype has ten or more counts. This chain uses TRBV4-1 with TRBJ2-5; D possibly corresponds to TRBD1 (6 bases). Germline V gives CDR1 MGHRA, CDR2 YSYEKL. The CDR3 runs 14 residues. Trimming cost V 2 bases and J 5 bases, with 12 bases left between them. CDR3 DNA: TGCGCCAGCAGCCAACTGGTCAGGGGTGAGACCCAGTACTTC. Translation gives CASSQLVRGETQYF.

As regards this clonotype: This could be a read error, since a much larger clone is one nucleotide away. The gene calls are TRBV5-4 and TRBJ1-1; possible D gene TRBD1, 6 bases. The germline gives CDR1 SGHNT, CDR2 YYREEE (reference sequence). Trimming removed 2 bases at V and 10 bases at J, with 24 bases between. This CDR3 is 16 amino acids long. CDR3 amino acids: CASSLGGGPHPNGAFF. The CDR3, as DNA: TGTGCCAGCAGCTTAGGAGGGGGACCTCACCCGAATGGAGCTTTCTTT. Full variable domain (missing parts from reference TRBV5-4 and TRBJ1-1): ETGVTQSPTHLIKTRGQQVTLRCSSQSGHNTVSWYQQALGQGPQFIFQYYREEENGRGNFPPRFSGLQFPNYSSELNVNALELDDSALYLCASSLGGGPHPNGAFFGQGTRLTVV.

This rearrangement joins TRBV7-9 to TRBJ2-1; 7 bases line up with TRBD1. Germline lookup yields CDR1 SEHNR and CDR2 FQNEAQ (reference sequence). J was trimmed by 10 bases and V by 3 bases; bases with no gene match: 3. This CDR3 contains 12 residues. CDR3 sequence: CASSFTGQEQFF. CDR3 coding DNA: TGTGCCAGCAGCTTCACGGGACAGGAGCAGTTCTTC.

This chain links TRBV6-2 or TRBV6-3 with TRBJ1-1; D not certain. V was shortened by 4 bases and J by 11 bases, with 14 bases between the two germline ends. Germline CDR1 is MNHEY and CDR2 is SVGEGT. The CDR3 contains 12 residues. The CDR3 sequence: CASSFSPSLAFF. As DNA, the CDR3 is TGTGCCAGCAGTTTTTCCCCAAGCTTGGCTTTCTTT.